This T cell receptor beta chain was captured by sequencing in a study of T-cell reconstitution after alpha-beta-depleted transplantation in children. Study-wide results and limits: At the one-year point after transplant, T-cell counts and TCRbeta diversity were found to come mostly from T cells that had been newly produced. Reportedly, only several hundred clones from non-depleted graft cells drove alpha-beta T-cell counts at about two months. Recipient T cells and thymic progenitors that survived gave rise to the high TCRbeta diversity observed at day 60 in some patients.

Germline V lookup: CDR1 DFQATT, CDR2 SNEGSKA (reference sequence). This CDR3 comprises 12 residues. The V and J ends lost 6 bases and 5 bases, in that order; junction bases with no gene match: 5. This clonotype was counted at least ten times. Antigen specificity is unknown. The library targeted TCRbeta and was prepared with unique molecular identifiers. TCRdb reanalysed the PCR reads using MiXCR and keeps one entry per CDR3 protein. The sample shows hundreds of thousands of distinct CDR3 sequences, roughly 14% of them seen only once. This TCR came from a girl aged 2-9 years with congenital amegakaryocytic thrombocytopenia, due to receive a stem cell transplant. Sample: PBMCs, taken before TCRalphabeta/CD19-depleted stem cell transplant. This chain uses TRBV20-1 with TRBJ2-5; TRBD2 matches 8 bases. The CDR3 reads CSAEAGVETQYF. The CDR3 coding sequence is TGCAGTGCCGAAGCGGGAGTTGAGACCCAGTACTTC.